This record concerns one T cell receptor (beta chain) sequence. Original methodology: Amplified reference gene primers provided the basis for estimating nucleated cell counts. TCRdb's table, derived via immunoSEQ multiplex PCR, lists solely in-frame clones and lacks some. V, J and clone size reflect that table, while D and trimming were determined from the DNA. Among 250,000 to 300,000 clones listed, approximately 80% were seen once. The sample originates from a study of blood T cell repertoires in COVID-19. The sequenced material came from PBMCs or T cells enriched from blood (not recorded which). The TCR originated in a man between 35 and 55 years old who had been exposed to COVID-19.

The CDR3 is CATLDRYEQYF. The DNA for the CDR3 is TGTGCCACCCTCGACAGGTACGAGCAGTACTTC. The chain employs TRBV19 and TRBJ2-7, with a possible D match to TRBD1 (6 bases). Germline V gives CDR1 LNHDA, CDR2 SQIVND (reference sequence). The V gene lost 10 bases and the J gene lost 4 bases, with 11 bases spanning the gap. CDR3 length: 11 amino acids.